This T cell receptor (beta chain) is from a study of cytomegalovirus exposure and HLA in healthy donors. V gave up 4 bases and J gave up 2 bases; unmatched junction bases: 5. The CDR3 contains 15 residues. Germline loops: CDR1 SGDLS, CDR2 YYNGEE. PCR employed 60 Vbeta and 13 Jbeta primers. The method was immunoSEQ multiplex PCR; TCRdb's version includes in-frame clones alone and lacks a portion of them. The sample carries 90,000 to 140,000 clones, over 80% recorded once. The TCR comes from a man under 40 in good health and CMV-seropositive. Sequencing used PBMCs. V and J are TRBV9 and TRBJ2-3; 9 bases match TRBD1. The DNA for the CDR3 is TGTGCCAGCAGCCTGACAGGGGGGCCCACAGATACGCAGTATTTT. Translated: CASSLTGGPTDTQYF. The full variable domain, with the rest looked up from reference TRBV9 and TRBJ2-3, is DSGVTQTPKHLITATGQRVTLRCSPRSGDLSVYWYQQSLDQGLQFLIQYYNGEERAKGNILERFSAQQFPDLHSELNLSSLELGDSALYFCASSLTGGPTDTQYFGPGTRLTVL.